This T cell receptor beta chain derives from a study of T cells in Graves' hyperthyroidism and ophthalmopathy. Study-wide results and limits: A model using 13 V-J features told ophthalmopathy apart from stable hyperthyroidism. Most thyroid clonotypes with frequency above 0.001 were detected in blood.

On this clonotype: Antigen unknown. This may be a read error: a much more frequent sequence differs by one nucleotide.

The investigators amplified TCR beta CDR3 regions from RNA transcripts. First-round RT-PCR with HTBI primers amplified the TCR CDR3 region. TCRdb reanalysed the multiplex PCR reads using MiXCR and keeps one entry per CDR3 protein. The sample lists about 360,000 distinct CDR3 sequences; roughly 14% were seen once. When hyperthyroidism was first diagnosed, the blood sample was taken, preceding any ophthalmopathy symptoms. The germline gives CDR1 SQVTM, CDR2 ANQGSEA. The CDR3 spans 11 residues. Trimming removed 2 bases from V and 10 bases from J, with 9 bases in between. The chain carries TRBV29-1 and TRBJ2-1; tentative D call: TRBD2 (5 bases). Material for sequencing was blood. The sequence derives from a man between 25 and 39 years old with Graves' hyperthyroidism that later progressed to Graves' ophthalmopathy. CDR3 DNA: TGCAGCGTTGAACAAGGGAGAGAGCAGTTCTTC. Amino acid sequence: CSVEQGREQFF.